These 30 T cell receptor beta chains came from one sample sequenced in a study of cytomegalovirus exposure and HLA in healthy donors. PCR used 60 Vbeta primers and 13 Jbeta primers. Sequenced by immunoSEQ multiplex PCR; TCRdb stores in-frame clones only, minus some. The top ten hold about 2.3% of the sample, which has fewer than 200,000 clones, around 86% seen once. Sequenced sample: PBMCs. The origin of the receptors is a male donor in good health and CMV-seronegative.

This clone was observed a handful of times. The CDR3 nucleotides read TGTGCCAGCAGCGTCGGAGCATACTCCTACAATGAGCAGTTCTTC. It is translated as CASSVGAYSYNEQFF. The genes are TRBV5-4 and TRBJ2-1; no reliable D call. In germline, CDR1 is SGHNT, CDR2 YYREEE (reference sequence). V gave up 4 bases and J gave up 0 bases, with 11 bases separating them. This CDR3 is built from 15 residues.

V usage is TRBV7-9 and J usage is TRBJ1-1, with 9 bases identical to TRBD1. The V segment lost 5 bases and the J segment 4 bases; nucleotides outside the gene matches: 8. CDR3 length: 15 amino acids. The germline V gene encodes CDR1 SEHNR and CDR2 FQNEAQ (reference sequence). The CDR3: CASSRSPGQGTEAFF. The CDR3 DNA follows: TGTGCCAGCAGCCGATCCCCGGGACAGGGCACTGAAGCTTTCTTT.

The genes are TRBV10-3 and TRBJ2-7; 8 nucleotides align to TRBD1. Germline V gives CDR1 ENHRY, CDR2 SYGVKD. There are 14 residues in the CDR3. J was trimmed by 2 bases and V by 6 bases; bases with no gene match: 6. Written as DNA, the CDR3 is TGTGCCATCAGAGGGGACAGGACCACCTACGAGCAGTACTTC. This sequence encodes CAIRGDRTTYEQYF.

This CDR3 is CANPDLAPVRVQETQYF. The CDR3, as DNA: TGTGCCAACCCGGACCTAGCCCCGGTCCGTGTACAAGAGACCCAGTACTTC. This sequence joins TRBV19 and TRBJ2-5; tentatively, D is TRBD2 (5 bases). V was shortened by 10 bases and J by 2 bases, with 26 bases between the two germline ends. Germline values: CDR1 LNHDA, CDR2 SQIVND (reference sequence). The CDR3 sequence is 17 residues long.

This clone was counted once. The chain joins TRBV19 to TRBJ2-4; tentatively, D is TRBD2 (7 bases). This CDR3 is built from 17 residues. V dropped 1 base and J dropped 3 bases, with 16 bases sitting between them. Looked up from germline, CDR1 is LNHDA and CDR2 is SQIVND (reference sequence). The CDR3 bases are TGTGCCAGTAGTATAGTGCGGGGGCGTAGGGTCAAAAACATTCAGTACTTC. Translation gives CASSIVRGRRVKNIQYF.

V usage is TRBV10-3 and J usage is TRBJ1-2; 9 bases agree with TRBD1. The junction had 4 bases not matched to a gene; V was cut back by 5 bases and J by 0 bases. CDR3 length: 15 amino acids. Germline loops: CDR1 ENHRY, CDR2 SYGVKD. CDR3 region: CAISTDRGTNYGYTF. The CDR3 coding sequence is TGTGCCATCAGTACCGACAGGGGGACTAACTATGGCTACACCTTC.

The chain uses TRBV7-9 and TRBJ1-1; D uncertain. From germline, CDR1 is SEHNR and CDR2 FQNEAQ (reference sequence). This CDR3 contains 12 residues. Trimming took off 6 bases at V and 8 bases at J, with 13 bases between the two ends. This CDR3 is CASSRRLSEAFF. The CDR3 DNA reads TGTGCCAGCAGTAGGAGGCTCTCCGAAGCTTTCTTT.

CDR3 nucleotide sequence: TGCGCCAGCAGTACGGGACTATTGAACACCGGGGAGCTGTTTTTT. It is translated as CASSTGLLNTGELFF. This chain connects TRBV5-1 to TRBJ2-2, with 7 bases fitting TRBD2. The ends lost 5 bases at V and 1 base at J; junction bases unmatched: 5. CDR3 length: 15 amino acids. CDR1 SGHRS and CDR2 YFSETQ come from the germline V gene.

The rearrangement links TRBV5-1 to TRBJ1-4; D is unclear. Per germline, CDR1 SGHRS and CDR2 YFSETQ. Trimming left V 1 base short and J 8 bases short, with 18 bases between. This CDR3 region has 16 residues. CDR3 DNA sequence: TGCGCCAGCAGCTTGAGTGCCGATGCCCCTCAGGAAAAACTGTTTTTT. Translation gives CASSLSADAPQEKLFF.

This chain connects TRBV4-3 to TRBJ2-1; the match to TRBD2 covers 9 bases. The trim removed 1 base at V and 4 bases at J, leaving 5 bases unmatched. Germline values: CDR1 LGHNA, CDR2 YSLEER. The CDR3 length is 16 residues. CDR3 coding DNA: TGCGCCAGCAGCCAAGCCCCGCTAGCGGGGTACAATGAGCAGTTCTTC. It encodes CASSQAPLAGYNEQFF.

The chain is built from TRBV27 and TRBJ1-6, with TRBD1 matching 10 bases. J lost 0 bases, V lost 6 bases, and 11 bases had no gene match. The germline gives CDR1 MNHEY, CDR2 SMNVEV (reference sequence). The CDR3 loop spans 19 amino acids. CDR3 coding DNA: TGTGCCAGCAGCCTTACCCGGGACAGGGGAAGCTCCTATAATTCACCCCTCCACTTT. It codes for CASSLTRDRGSSYNSPLHF.

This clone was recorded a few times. The chain's CDR3 is CASSYVGGGAAETQYF. DNA for the CDR3: TGTGCCAGCAGTTACGTGGGCGGGGGGGCAGCTGAGACCCAGTACTTC. J is TRBJ2-5 and V is TRBV6-5; TRBD2 matches at 9 bases. V lost 2 bases, J lost 5 bases, and 9 bases stayed unmatched. The CDR3 is 16 amino acids. Germline V gene data show CDR1 as MNHEY and CDR2 as SVGAGI.

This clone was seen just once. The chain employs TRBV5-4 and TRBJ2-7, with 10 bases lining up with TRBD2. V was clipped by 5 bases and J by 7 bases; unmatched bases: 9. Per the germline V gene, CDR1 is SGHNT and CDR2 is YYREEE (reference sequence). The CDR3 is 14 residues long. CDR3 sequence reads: CASSPAGGLKEQYF. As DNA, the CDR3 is TGTGCCAGCAGTCCAGCGGGGGGGCTGAAGGAGCAGTACTTC.

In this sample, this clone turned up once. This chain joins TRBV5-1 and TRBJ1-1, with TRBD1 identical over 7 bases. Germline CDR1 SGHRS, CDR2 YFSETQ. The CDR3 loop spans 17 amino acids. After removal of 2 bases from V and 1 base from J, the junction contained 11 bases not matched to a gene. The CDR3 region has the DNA TGCGCCAGCAGCTTTATGGGACACAGGGGTCCGAACACTGAAGCTTTCTTT. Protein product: CASSFMGHRGPNTEAFF.

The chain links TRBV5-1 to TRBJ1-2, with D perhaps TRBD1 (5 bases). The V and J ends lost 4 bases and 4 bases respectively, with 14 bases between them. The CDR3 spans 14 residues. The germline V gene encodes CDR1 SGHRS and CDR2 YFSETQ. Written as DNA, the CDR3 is TGCGCCAGCAGCGCCAGGGAAAAAAGCTATGGCTACACCTTC. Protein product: CASSAREKSYGYTF.

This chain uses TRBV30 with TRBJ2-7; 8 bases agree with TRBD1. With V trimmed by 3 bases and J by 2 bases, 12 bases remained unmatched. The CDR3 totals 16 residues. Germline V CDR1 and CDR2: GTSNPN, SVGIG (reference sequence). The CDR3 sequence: CAWRVHPGTGAYEQYF. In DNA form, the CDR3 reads TGTGCCTGGAGGGTACACCCCGGGACAGGAGCCTACGAGCAGTACTTC.

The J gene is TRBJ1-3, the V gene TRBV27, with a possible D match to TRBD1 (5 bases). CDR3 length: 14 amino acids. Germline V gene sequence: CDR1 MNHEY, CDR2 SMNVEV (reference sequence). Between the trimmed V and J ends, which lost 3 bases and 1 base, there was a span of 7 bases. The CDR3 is CASSLGPSGNTIYF. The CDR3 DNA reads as TGTGCCAGCAGTTTGGGGCCGTCTGGAAACACCATATATTTT.

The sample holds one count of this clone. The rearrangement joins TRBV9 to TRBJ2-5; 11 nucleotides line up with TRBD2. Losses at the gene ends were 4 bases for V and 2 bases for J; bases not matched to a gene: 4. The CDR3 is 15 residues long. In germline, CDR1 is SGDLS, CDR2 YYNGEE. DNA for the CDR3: TGTGCCAGCAGCTCCTTAGCGGGGGGGCAAGAGACCCAGTACTTC. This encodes CASSSLAGGQETQYF.

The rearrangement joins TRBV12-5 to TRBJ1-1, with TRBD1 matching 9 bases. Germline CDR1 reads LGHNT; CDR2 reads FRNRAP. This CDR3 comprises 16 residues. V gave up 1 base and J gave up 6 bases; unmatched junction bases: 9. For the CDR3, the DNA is TGTGCTAGTGGTTTGGCGGGACAGGGAACTATCCCTGAAGCTTTCTTT. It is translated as CASGLAGQGTIPEAFF.

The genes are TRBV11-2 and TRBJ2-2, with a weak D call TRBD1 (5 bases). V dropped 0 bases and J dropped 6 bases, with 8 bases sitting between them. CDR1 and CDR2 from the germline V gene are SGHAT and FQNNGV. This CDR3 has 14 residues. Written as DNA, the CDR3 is TGTGCCAGCAGCTTAGACAGGGTGGCCGGGGAGCTGTTTTTT. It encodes CASSLDRVAGELFF. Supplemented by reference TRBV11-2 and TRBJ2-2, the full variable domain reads EAGVAQSPRYKIIEKRQSVAFWCNPISGHATLYWYQQILGQGPKLLIQFQNNGVVDDSQLPKDRFSAERLKGVDSTLKIQPAKLEDSAVYLCASSLDRVAGELFFGEGSRLTVL.

The CDR3 is CASSLQNQPQHF. CDR3 DNA: TGTGCCAGCAGCTTACAAAATCAGCCCCAGCATTTT. The chain recombines TRBV7-2 with TRBJ1-5, with unresolved D. Germline assignment: CDR1 SGHTA and CDR2 FQGNSA. V lost 2 bases, J lost 4 bases, and 3 bases lay in between. This CDR3 has 12 amino acids.

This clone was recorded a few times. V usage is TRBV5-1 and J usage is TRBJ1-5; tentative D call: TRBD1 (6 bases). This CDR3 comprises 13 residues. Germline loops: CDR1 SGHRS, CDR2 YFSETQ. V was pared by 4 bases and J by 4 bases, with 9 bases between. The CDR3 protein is CASSTGQNQPQHF. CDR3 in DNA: TGCGCCAGCAGCACCGGACAGAATCAGCCCCAGCATTTT.

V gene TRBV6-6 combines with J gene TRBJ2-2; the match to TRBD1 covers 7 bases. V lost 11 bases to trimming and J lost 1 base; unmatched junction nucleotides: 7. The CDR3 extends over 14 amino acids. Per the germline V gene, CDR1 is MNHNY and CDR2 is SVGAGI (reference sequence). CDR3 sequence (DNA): TGTGCCGGGACGGGACAGCTGAACACCGGGGAGCTGTTTTTT. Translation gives CAGTGQLNTGELFF.

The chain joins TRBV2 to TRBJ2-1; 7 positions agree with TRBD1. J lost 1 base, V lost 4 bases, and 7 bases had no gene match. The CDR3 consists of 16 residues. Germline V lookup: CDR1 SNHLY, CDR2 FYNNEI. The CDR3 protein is CASSALTGRSYNEQFF. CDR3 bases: TGTGCCAGCAGTGCACTGACAGGGAGATCCTACAATGAGCAGTTCTTC.

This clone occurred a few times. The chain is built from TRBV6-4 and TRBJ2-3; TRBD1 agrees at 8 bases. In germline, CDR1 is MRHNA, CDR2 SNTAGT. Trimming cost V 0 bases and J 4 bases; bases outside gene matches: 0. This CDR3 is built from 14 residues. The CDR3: CASSDSTGADTQYF. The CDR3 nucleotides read TGTGCCAGCAGTGACTCGACAGGGGCAGATACGCAGTATTTT.

The CDR3 nucleotides are TGTGCCAGCAGCCAAACTGTACTAGCGGACCTTGATACGCAGTATTTT. Translating gives CASSQTVLADLDTQYF. This chain connects TRBV11-2 to TRBJ2-3, with TRBD2 matching 8 bases. This CDR3 is built from 16 residues. J was trimmed by 6 bases and V by 5 bases; bases with no gene match: 13. Germline V CDR1 and CDR2: SGHAT, FQNNGV.

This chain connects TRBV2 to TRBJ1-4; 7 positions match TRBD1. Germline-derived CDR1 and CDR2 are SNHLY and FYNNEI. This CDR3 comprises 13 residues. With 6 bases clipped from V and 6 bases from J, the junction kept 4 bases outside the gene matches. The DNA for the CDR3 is TGTGCCAGCAGGCGGGACAGAGATGAAAAACTGTTTTTT. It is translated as CASRRDRDEKLFF.

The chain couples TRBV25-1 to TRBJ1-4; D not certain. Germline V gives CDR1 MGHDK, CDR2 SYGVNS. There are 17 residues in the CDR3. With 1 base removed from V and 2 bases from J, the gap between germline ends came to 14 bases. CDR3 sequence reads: CASSEFEGWTTNEKLFF. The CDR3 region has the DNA TGTGCCAGCAGTGAATTCGAGGGATGGACGACTAATGAAAAACTGTTTTTT.

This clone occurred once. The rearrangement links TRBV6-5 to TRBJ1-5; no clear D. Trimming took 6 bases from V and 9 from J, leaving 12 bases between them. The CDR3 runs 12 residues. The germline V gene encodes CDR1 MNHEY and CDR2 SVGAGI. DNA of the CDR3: TGTGCCAGCAGCTCCCCCTCGGGGCCCCAGCATTTT. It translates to CASSSPSGPQHF.

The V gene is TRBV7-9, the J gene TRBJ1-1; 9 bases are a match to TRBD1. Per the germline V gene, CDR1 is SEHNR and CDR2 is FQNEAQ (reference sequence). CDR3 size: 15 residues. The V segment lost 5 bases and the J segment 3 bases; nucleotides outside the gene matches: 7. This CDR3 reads CASSNSGTGYTEAFF. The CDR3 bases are TGTGCCAGCAGCAACTCCGGGACAGGGTACACTGAAGCTTTCTTT. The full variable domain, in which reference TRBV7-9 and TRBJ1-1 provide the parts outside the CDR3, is DTGVSQNPRHKITKRGQNVTFRCDPISEHNRLYWYRQTLGQGPEFLTYFQNEAQLEKSRLLSDRFSAERPKGSFSTLEIQRTEQGDSAMYLCASSNSGTGYTEAFFGQGTRLTVV.